This T cell receptor beta chain appears in the sequencing data of a study of shared clonotypes between healthy human individuals. Looking at the study overall: Plates per donor: three CD4 naive, three CD4 memory, two CD8 naive, one CD8 memory. Study-level results: Compared with clonotypes that all four donors shared, non-shared clonotypes had lower generation probabilities. Naive subsets generally had larger estimated richness than memory subsets.

Details on this clone: Its specificity is not known. One junction end does not reproduce the germline sequence, and a read error may be involved.

Execution of the assay was at deep level. Generated by immunoSEQ multiplex PCR, the TCRdb table keeps only in-frame clones and is missing some. This sample has a few million clones, with around 95% found just once. CD45RO-negative, CCR7-positively selected cells formed the naive CD8 fraction, excluding terminally differentiated effector memory CD45RA+ cells. The source material was naive CD8+ T cells from PBMCs. The TCR originated in a man aged 18 to 30 in good health. Some clones in this sample may be carry-over from other donors' samples.

The CDR3 nucleotides are TGTGCCAGCAGCTCCCTTGGGACAGAACCTCAATTC. Its protein is CASSSLGTEPQF. This chain links TRBV7-6 with TRBJ2-7; TRBD1 aligns across 7 bases. This CDR3 region has 12 residues. The germline gives CDR1 SGHVS, CDR2 FNYEAQ.